This T cell receptor beta chain was observed in a study of blood T cell repertoires in COVID-19. Study summary: COVID-19 samples from acute and convalescent phases originated in the United States, Italy and Spain. T cells, B-cell-depleted T cells, or PBMCs provided the cDNA or gDNA that served as material.

The germline V and J ends were trimmed by 4 bases and 7 bases, with 6 bases remaining between them. The CDR3 spans 11 residues. Germline V gene data show CDR1 as WSHSY and CDR2 as SAAADI. TCRdb's table, derived via immunoSEQ multiplex PCR, lists solely in-frame clones and lacks some. The data show 77,000 or so clones, approximately 79% seen once. This receptor was taken from a human donor with acute or convalescent COVID-19. The donor label of this sample is uncertain. The gene calls are TRBV10-2 and TRBJ2-3; D is unclear. The sequencing input was peripheral blood. This chain's CDR3 is CASSAGNTQYF. CDR3 coding DNA: TGCGCCAGCAGTGCCGGTAATACGCAGTATTTT.